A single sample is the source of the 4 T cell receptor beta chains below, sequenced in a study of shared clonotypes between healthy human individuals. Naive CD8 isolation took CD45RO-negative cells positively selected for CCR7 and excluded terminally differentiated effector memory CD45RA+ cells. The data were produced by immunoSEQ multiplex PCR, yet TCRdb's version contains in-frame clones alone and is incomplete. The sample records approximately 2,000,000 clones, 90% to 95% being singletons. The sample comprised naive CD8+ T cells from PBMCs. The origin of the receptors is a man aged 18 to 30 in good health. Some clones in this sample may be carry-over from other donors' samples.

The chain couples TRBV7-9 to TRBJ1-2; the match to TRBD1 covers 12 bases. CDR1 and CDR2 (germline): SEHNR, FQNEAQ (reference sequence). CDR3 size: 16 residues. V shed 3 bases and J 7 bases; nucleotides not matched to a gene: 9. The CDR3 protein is CASSFPPGQGAVGYTF. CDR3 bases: TGTGCCAGCAGCTTCCCCCCGGGACAGGGGGCGGTTGGCTACACCTTC.

CDR3 DNA sequence: TGTGCCAGCAGCTTAGCCGTTCGGCAGGGAGGCGACGAGCAGTACTTC. It encodes CASSLAVRQGGDEQYF. V gene TRBV7-9 combines with J gene TRBJ2-7, with a possible D match to TRBD2 (6 bases). The CDR3 length is 16 residues. From germline, CDR1 is SEHNR and CDR2 FQNEAQ (reference sequence). Trimming cost V 0 bases and J 5 bases, with 17 bases left between them. Full variable domain (outside the CDR3, taken from reference TRBV7-9 and TRBJ2-7): DTGVSQNPRHKITKRGQNVTFRCDPISEHNRLYWYRQTLGQGPEFLTYFQNEAQLEKSRLLSDRFSAERPKGSFSTLEIQRTEQGDSAMYLCASSLAVRQGGDEQYFGPGTRLTVT.

The CDR3, as DNA: TGTGCCAGCAGCGGGGGATCCTCCGCGGTGTACTTC. It yields the protein CASSGGSSAVYF. V and J are TRBV9 and TRBJ2-4; D gene ambiguous. Germline loops: CDR1 SGDLS, CDR2 YYNGEE. V was shortened by 3 bases and J by 15 bases, with 16 bases between the two germline ends. The CDR3 sequence is 12 residues long.

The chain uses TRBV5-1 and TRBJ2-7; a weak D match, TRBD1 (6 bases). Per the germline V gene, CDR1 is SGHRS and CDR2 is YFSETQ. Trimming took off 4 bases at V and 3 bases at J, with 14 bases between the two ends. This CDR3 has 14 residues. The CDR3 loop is CASSAGTYFYEQYF. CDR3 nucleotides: TGCGCCAGCAGCGCCGGGACATACTTCTACGAGCAGTACTTC. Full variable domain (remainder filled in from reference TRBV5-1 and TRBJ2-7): KAGVTQTPRYLIKTRGQQVTLSCSPISGHRSVSWYQQTPGQGLQFLFEYFSETQRNKGNFPGRFSGRQFSNSRSEMNVSTLELGDSALYLCASSAGTYFYEQYFGPGTRLTVT.